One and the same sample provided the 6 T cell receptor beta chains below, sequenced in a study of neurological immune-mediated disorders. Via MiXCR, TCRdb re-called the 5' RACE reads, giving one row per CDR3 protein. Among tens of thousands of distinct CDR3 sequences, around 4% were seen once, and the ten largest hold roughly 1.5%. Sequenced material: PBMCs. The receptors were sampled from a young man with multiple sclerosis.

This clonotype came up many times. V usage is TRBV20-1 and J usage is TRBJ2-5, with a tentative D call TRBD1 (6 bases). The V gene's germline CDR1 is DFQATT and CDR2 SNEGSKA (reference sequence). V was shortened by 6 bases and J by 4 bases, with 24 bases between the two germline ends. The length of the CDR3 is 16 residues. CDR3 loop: CSAMGNRERLGETQYF. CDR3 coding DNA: TGCAGTGCCATGGGAAACAGGGAACGGTTAGGAGAGACCCAGTACTTC.

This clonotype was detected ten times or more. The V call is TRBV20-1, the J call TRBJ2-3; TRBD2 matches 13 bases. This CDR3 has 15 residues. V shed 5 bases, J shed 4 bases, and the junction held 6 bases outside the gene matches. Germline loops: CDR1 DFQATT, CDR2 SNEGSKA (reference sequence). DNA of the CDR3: TGCAGTGCTGTTGGGACTAGCGGGGATCCAGATACGCAGTATTTT. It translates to CSAVGTSGDPDTQYF.

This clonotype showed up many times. The CDR3 is CSARETGSPYNEQFF. The CDR3 DNA sequence: TGCAGTGCTAGAGAAACGGGCTCACCCTACAATGAGCAGTTCTTC. The chain recombines TRBV20-1 with TRBJ2-1; D ambiguous. Trimming shortened V by 0 bases and J by 2 bases, and 11 bases separated the two germline ends. Germline V gives CDR1 DFQATT, CDR2 SNEGSKA (reference sequence). The CDR3 totals 15 residues.

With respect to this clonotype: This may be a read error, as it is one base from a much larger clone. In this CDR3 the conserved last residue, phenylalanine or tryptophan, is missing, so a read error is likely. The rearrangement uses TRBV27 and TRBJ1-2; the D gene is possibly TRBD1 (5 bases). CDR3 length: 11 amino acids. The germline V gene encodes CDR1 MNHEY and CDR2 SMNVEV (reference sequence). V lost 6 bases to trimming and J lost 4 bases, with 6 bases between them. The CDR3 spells CASRDIYGYTL. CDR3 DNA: TGTGCCAGCAGGGACATCTATGGCTACACCTTA.

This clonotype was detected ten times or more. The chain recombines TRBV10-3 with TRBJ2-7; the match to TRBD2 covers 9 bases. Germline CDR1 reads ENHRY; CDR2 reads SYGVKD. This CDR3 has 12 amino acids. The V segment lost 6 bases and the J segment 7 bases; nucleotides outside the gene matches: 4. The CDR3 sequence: CAISGLAKEQYF. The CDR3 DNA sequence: TGTGCCATCAGCGGACTAGCGAAAGAGCAGTACTTC.

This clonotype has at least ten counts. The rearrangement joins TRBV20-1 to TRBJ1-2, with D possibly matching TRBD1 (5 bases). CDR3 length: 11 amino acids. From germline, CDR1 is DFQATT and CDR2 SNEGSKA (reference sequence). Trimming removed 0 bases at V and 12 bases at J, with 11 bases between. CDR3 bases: TGCAGTGCTAGAGATCTGGAGGGGAACACCTTC. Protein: CSARDLEGNTF.